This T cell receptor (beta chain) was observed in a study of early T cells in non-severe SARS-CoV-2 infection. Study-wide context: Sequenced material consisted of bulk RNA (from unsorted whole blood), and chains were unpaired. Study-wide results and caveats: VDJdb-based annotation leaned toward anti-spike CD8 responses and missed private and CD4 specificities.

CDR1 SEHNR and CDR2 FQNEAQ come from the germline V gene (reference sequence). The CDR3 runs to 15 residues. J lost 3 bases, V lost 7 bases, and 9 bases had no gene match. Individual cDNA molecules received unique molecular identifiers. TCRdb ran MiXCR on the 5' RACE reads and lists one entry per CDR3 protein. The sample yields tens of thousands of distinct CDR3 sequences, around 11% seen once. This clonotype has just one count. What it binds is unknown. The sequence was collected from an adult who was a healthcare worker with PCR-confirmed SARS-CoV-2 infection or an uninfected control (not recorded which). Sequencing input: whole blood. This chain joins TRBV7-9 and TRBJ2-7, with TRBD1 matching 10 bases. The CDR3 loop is CASNIGTGDYYEQYF. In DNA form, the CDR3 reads TGTGCCAGCAACATCGGGACAGGGGACTACTACGAGCAGTACTTC. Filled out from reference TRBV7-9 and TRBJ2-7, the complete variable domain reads DTGVSQNPRHKITKRGQNVTFRCDPISEHNRLYWYRQTLGQGPEFLTYFQNEAQLEKSRLLSDRFSAERPKGSFSTLEIQRTEQGDSAMYLCASNIGTGDYYEQYFGPGTRLTVT.